Listed below are T cell receptor beta chains from one sample, sequenced in a study of control samples from healthy donors and cancer patients. The table came from immunoSEQ multiplex PCR; TCRdb's copy has only in-frame clones and leaves some out. The profile shows 150,000 or so clones, about 90% of them singletons. Sequenced sample: blood. Receptors originate from a man younger than 35 in good health. CDR3s include the opening cysteine and the closing phenylalanine or tryptophan. D genes are given only for firm matches. Size is omitted from some rows. Given values are once, few, many or a class for expanded clones.

V gene	J gene	D gene	clone size	CDR3 DNA	CDR3 protein
TRBV4-2	TRBJ1-2	TRBD1	NA	TGTGCCAGCAGCCAAGTGGGTGGGCTGGAGGGGGCAAAGGACTACACCTTC	CASSQVGGLEGAKDYTF
TRBV19	TRBJ2-7	NA	NA	TGTGCCAGTAGTATGGGGGCAGACTCCTACGAGCAGTACTTC	CASSMGADSYEQYF
TRBV3-1/TRBV3-2	TRBJ2-1	TRBD1	NA	TGTGCCAGCAGCCGTACAGGGGGATCCTACCTCTACAATGAGCAGTTCTTC	CASSRTGGSYLYNEQFF
TRBV9	TRBJ2-7	NA	NA	TGTGCCAGCAGCGTAGAGGGAGGTGAGCAGTACTTC	CASSVEGGEQYF
TRBV7-3	TRBJ1-6	NA	NA	TGTGCCAGCAGCTTCGGCAGAGATTCACCCCTCCACTTT	CASSFGRDSPLHF
TRBV27	TRBJ1-6	NA	NA	TGTGCCAGCAGTTTATTCGGGGGGCAGGACTATAATTCACCCCTCCACTTT	CASSLFGGQDYNSPLHF
TRBV28	TRBJ1-5	NA	NA	TGTGCCAGCAGTCCTCTCTCGACAGATACATGGGGTCAGCCCCAGCATTTT	CASSPLSTDTWGQPQHF
TRBV5-1	TRBJ1-2	NA	NA	TGCGCCAGCAGCCTGGTCGGGCGAAGCTATGGCTACACCTTC	CASSLVGRSYGYTF
TRBV7-7	TRBJ2-3	NA	NA	TGTGCCAGCAGCTTTGGCGGCACAGATACGCAGTATTTT	CASSFGGTDTQYF
TRBV11-2	TRBJ2-3	NA	NA	TGTGCCAGCAGCTTAGACCCGGGAACTAGTCTCGCTACGCAGTATTTT	CASSLDPGTSLATQYF
TRBV3-1/TRBV3-2	TRBJ1-2	NA	NA	TGTGCCAGCAGCCAAGATCGGCCTTTAGGGGGAGGGTATGGCTACACCTTC	CASSQDRPLGGGYGYTF
TRBV6-5	TRBJ2-1	NA	NA	TGTGCCAGCAGTTACTCGGGTAATGAGCAGTTCTTC	CASSYSGNEQFF
TRBV10-3	TRBJ2-5	TRBD1	NA	TGTGCCACAGAAACAGGGGGTCAAGAGACCCAGTACTTC	CATETGGQETQYF
TRBV5-5	TRBJ1-5	TRBD1	NA	TGTGCCAGCAGCGTTCGGGCAGGGGGCCCCAATCAGCCCCAGCATTTT	CASSVRAGGPNQPQHF
TRBV28	TRBJ1-2	TRBD1	NA	TGTGCCAGCAGTTTCAGGGGGGACTATGGCTACACCTTC	CASSFRGDYGYTF
TRBV11-2	TRBJ2-6	TRBD1	once	TGTGCCAGCAGCTTAGTTCGGGTCAGGGGGCCTGGGGCCAACGTCCTGACTTTC	CASSLVRVRGPGANVLTF
TRBV19	TRBJ1-2	NA	NA	TGTGCCAGTAGTATACGGGGACGGATAAACTATGGCTACACCTTC	CASSIRGRINYGYTF
TRBV2	TRBJ1-3	NA	few	TGTGCCAGCAGTGAACGAGCCGGGGGAGGTGGAAACACCATATATTTT	CASSERAGGGGNTIYF
TRBV2	TRBJ1-2	NA	NA	TGTGCCAGCAGACCCGACAATGGGTCGGAGGGCTACACCTTC	CASRPDNGSEGYTF
TRBV7-6	TRBJ2-5	TRBD2	NA	TGTGCCAGCAGCTTAGGGCTAGCGGGGGGGCAAGTCCAAGAGACCCAGTACTTC	CASSLGLAGGQVQETQYF
TRBV13	TRBJ1-4	NA	NA	TGTGCCAGCAGCTTGCGAAATGAAAAACTGTTTTTT	CASSLRNEKLFF
TRBV30	TRBJ2-1	NA	NA	TGTGCCTGGAGTGTAGGAGGGGTGCCCAATGAGCAGTTCTTC	CAWSVGGVPNEQFF
TRBV9	TRBJ2-7	TRBD1	NA	TGTGCCAGCAGCCAGAGGACAGGTGGAGGTGAGCAGTACTTC	CASSQRTGGGEQYF
TRBV5-6	TRBJ1-3	NA	NA	TGTGCCAGCAGCTTGGAAGGCCCCTCTCCTGGAAACACCATATATTTT	CASSLEGPSPGNTIYF
TRBV2	TRBJ1-1	NA	once	TGTGCCAGCAGCGCAGACAGAACCACTGAAGCTTTCTTT	CASSADRTTEAFF
TRBV18	TRBJ1-1	NA	NA	TGTGCCAGCTCACCCGGACAGAGGAACACTGAAGCTTTCTTT	CASSPGQRNTEAFF
TRBV6-2/TRBV6-3	TRBJ1-1	NA	once	TGTGCCAGCAGCCCTATGGGACGGGTGAACACTGAAGCTTTCTTT	CASSPMGRVNTEAFF
TRBV11-2	TRBJ1-1	NA	NA	TGTGCCAGCAGCTTAGGGGGGCAGATGAACACTGAAGCTTTCTTT	CASSLGGQMNTEAFF
TRBV9	TRBJ2-7	NA	few	TGTGCCAGCAGCCTTGGCGGGGACCTTCGCGAGCAGTACTTC	CASSLGGDLREQYF
TRBV15	TRBJ1-4	NA	NA	TGTGCCACCAGCGAGGACAACAGTCCGGAAAAACTGTTTTTT	CATSEDNSPEKLFF
TRBV5-5	TRBJ2-5	TRBD2	NA	TGTGCCAGCAGCCGGAAGGGACTAGCGGGTGACCAAGAGACCCAGTACTTC	CASSRKGLAGDQETQYF
TRBV11-1	TRBJ2-1	TRBD2	NA	TGTGCCAGCAGCAGACGGACTAGCGGGGGACGCAATGAGCAGTTCTTC	CASSRRTSGGRNEQFF
TRBV5-8	TRBJ2-3	TRBD2	NA	TGTGCCAGCAGCTTAGGACTAGGGAATAATATGGATACGCAGTATTTT	CASSLGLGNNMDTQYF
TRBV9	TRBJ2-5	TRBD1	once	TGTGCCAGCAGCCGCGGGACAGGGCGGGGAGAGACCCAGTACTTC	CASSRGTGRGETQYF
TRBV3-1/TRBV3-2	TRBJ1-1	NA	NA	TGTGCCAGCAGTGGGGGGTTAGTCACTGAAGCTTTCTTT	CASSGGLVTEAFF
TRBV6-2/TRBV6-3	TRBJ1-1	TRBD1	NA	TGTGCCAGCAGCAACGCTCGAGGGGGCGTATTCAACACTGAAGCTTTCTTT	CASSNARGGVFNTEAFF
TRBV7-2	TRBJ2-5	TRBD2	NA	TGTGCCAGCAGACTCCCGCGGGGGGGCCCTGAGACCCAGTACTTC	CASRLPRGGPETQYF
TRBV30	TRBJ1-2	NA	NA	TGTGCCTGGAATCCTGAACCACGGGACCCTCGGGGCTACACCTTC	CAWNPEPRDPRGYTF
TRBV4-3	TRBJ2-6	NA	NA	TGCGCCAGCAGCCAAGATCAGGCCACAGGGTACTCTGGGGCCAACGTCCTGACTTTC	CASSQDQATGYSGANVLTF
TRBV7-9	TRBJ2-5	TRBD2	NA	TGTGCCAGCAGCCCAGGACTAGCGGGGGGGTACCAAGAGACCCAGTACTTC	CASSPGLAGGYQETQYF
TRBV18	TRBJ1-4	TRBD1	NA	TGTGCCAGCTCACCACCGCAGGACAGGGGGGAAAAACTGTTTTTT	CASSPPQDRGEKLFF
TRBV5-3	TRBJ1-5	NA	NA	TGTGCCAGAAGCTTTAGACAGCGCAATCAGCCCCAGCATTTT	CARSFRQRNQPQHF
TRBV9	TRBJ1-2	TRBD1	NA	TGTGCCAGCAGCGAACAGACAGGGCTAGAGGGCTATGGCTACACCTTC	CASSEQTGLEGYGYTF
TRBV6-1	TRBJ2-5	NA	NA	TGTGCCAGCAGTGAAATCTCTGAGAGGTCTCTGAATCTTCAAGAGACCCAGTACTTC	CASSEISERSLNLQETQYF
TRBV3-1/TRBV3-2	TRBJ2-7	NA	NA	TGTGCCAGCAGCCATGGATACGAGCAGTACTTC	CASSHGYEQYF
TRBV30	TRBJ2-7	NA	NA	TGTGCCTGGAGTGTATCCATTTACGAGCAGTACTTC	CAWSVSIYEQYF